This T cell receptor beta chain was identified during a study of cytomegalovirus exposure and HLA in healthy donors. Both 60 Vbeta primers and 13 Jbeta primers went into the PCR. Here immunoSEQ multiplex PCR was the method, and the copy in TCRdb shows in-frame clones only, minus some. The sample contains over 80,000 clones, around 72% of which appear only once. There are 15 residues in the CDR3. V lost 1 base and J lost 8; bases outside the gene matches: 5. CDR1 is KGHSH, CDR2 LQKENI, per germline. The sequence derives from a man aged 40-50 years in good health and CMV-seronegative. Sequenced input: PBMCs. V usage is TRBV18 and J usage is TRBJ1-6, with 7 bases aligning to TRBD1. CDR3 DNA sequence: TGTGCCAGCTCACCACAGGGGGCTTATGATTCACCCCTCCACTTT. Translation: CASSPQGAYDSPLHF.